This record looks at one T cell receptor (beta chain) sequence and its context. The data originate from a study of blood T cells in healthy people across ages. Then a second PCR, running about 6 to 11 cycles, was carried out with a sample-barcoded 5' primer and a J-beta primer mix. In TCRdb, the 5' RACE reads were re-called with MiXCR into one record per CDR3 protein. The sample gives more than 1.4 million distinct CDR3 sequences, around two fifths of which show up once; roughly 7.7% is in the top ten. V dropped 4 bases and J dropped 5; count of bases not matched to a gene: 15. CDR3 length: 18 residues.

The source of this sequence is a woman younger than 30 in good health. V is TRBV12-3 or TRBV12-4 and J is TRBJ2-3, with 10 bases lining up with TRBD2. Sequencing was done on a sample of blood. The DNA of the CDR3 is TGTGCCAGCAGTTCCTTCGAACCAGCGGGAGGGCGGATAGATACGCAGTATTTT. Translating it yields CASSSFEPAGGRIDTQYF.